These 6 T cell receptor beta chains came from one sample sequenced in a study of shared clonotypes between healthy human individuals. TCRdb keeps only in-frame clones here, not all; method: immunoSEQ multiplex PCR. The sample yields a few million clones, more than 85% seen once. Sequenced sample: naive CD4+ T cells from PBMCs. The subset: CD45RA+ positively selected. The receptor set was obtained from a man aged 18-30 years in good health. Some clones in this sample may be carry-over from other donors' samples.

The chain recombines TRBV20-1 with TRBJ1-2; TRBD1 agrees at 7 bases. Germline CDR1 DFQATT, CDR2 SNEGSKA (reference sequence). The CDR3 length is 11 residues. V trimming: 6 bases; J trimming: 6 bases; junction bases outside the gene matches: 4. DNA of the CDR3: TGCAGTGCAGGGACAGTAAATGGCTACACCTTC. It codes for CSAGTVNGYTF.

This clone has just a few counts. Additional DNA sequences in this sample encode the identical CDR3. This sequence joins TRBV30 and TRBJ1-5; no reliable D call. V was trimmed by 0 bases and J by 1 base, leaving 4 bases between them. This CDR3 has 13 residues. Germline CDR1 is GTSNPN and CDR2 is SVGIG (reference sequence). CDR3 amino acids: CAWSVRSNQPQHF. CDR3 nucleotides: TGTGCCTGGAGTGTACGGAGCAATCAGCCCCAGCATTTT.

The chain uses TRBV28 and TRBJ2-2, with D tentatively TRBD1 or TRBD2 (5 bases each). This CDR3 is built from 18 residues. Germline values: CDR1 MDHEN, CDR2 SYDVKM. V was trimmed by 2 bases and J by 4 bases, leaving 20 bases between them. The DNA for the CDR3 is TGTGCCAGCAGTTTAATCAGCATTTGGGGGTCGGGCACCGGGGAGCTGTTTTTT. As protein: CASSLISIWGSGTGELFF. Complete variable domain (other parts from reference TRBV28 and TRBJ2-2): DVKVTQSSRYLVKRTGEKVFLECVQDMDHENMFWYRQDPGLGLRLIYFSYDVKMKEKGDIPEGYSVSREKKERFSLILESASTNQTSMYLCASSLISIWGSGTGELFFGEGSRLTVL.

The gene calls are TRBV7-9 and TRBJ2-1; a possible D gene is TRBD2 (6 bases). Germline assignment: CDR1 SEHNR and CDR2 FQNEAQ (reference sequence). CDR3 length: 19 residues. Trimming removed 5 bases at V and 0 bases at J, with 23 bases between. CDR3 residues: CASSPDYGRVGSSYNEQFF. The CDR3 nucleotides read TGTGCCAGCAGCCCGGACTACGGGCGGGTGGGGAGCTCCTACAATGAGCAGTTCTTC.

The chain links TRBV6-5 to TRBJ1-2; 10 positions match TRBD1. V was clipped by 4 bases and J by 4 bases; unmatched bases: 3. This CDR3 region has 14 residues. Germline values: CDR1 MNHEY, CDR2 SVGAGI. The CDR3 reads CASSWGQGIYGYTF. CDR3 coding DNA: TGTGCCAGCAGTTGGGGACAGGGGATCTATGGCTACACCTTC.

This sequence joins TRBV6-1 and TRBJ2-3; 9 bases align to TRBD2. J lost 1 base, V lost 1 base, and 0 bases had no gene match. CDR3 length: 15 residues. The germline CDR1 and CDR2 sequences are MNHNS and SASEGT. The DNA of the CDR3 is TGTGCCAGCAGTGAAGGACTAGCGGGCACAGATACGCAGTATTTT. Translated: CASSEGLAGTDTQYF.